A single sample is the source of the 2 T cell receptor beta chains below, sequenced in a study of T cell responses to AZD1222 COVID-19 vaccine. The table came from immunoSEQ multiplex PCR; TCRdb's copy has only in-frame clones and leaves some out. The sample lists around 170,000 clones; 90% were seen once. Sequencing used peripheral blood, obtained on day 0 of AZD1222 vaccination. Every receptor here comes from an adult in good health.

This chain connects TRBV28 to TRBJ1-6; D perhaps matches TRBD1 (5 bases). CDR3 length equals 15 residues. In germline, CDR1 is MDHEN, CDR2 SYDVKM. Trimming cost V 4 bases and J 3 bases, with 10 bases left between them. The DNA for the CDR3 is TGTGCCAGCAGTTGGAAGGGGAGCTATAATTCACCCCTCCACTTT. Translated, it gives CASSWKGSYNSPLHF.

This clone was observed a single time. The rearrangement uses TRBV11-2 and TRBJ1-2; 8 bases are a match to TRBD1. V was pared by 4 bases and J by 7 bases, with 8 bases of the junction left unmatched. The CDR3 is 14 amino acids. Germline V gene data show CDR1 as SGHAT and CDR2 as FQNNGV. The CDR3 region is CASSSTTGVGGYTF. For the CDR3, the DNA is TGTGCCAGCAGCTCAACGACAGGGGTCGGTGGCTACACCTTC.